This T cell receptor beta chain was captured in a study of blood T cells in healthy people across ages. Findings and limits, study-wide: Roughly linear declines in TCR beta diversity per million T cells occurred with age. Donor CMV status, an unknown factor, possibly confounded changes in expanded clonotypes. One million T cells yielded diversity estimates that were considered underestimates.

Using a J-beta primer mix together with a sample-barcoded 5' primer, a second PCR was run for roughly 6 to 11 cycles. A single record per CDR3 protein comes from TCRdb applying MiXCR to the 5' RACE reads. Among 700,000 or so distinct CDR3 sequences listed, 20% to 25% were seen once. In this sample, this clonotype turned up a few times. Its antigen remains unidentified. This CDR3 spans 12 amino acids. Germline-derived CDR1 and CDR2 are SEHNR and FQNEAQ (reference sequence). V lost 5 bases and J lost 1, with 6 bases in between. Healthy individuals of Caucasian origin from Russia, aged about 6 to 100, served as donors.

The sequencing sample was made of blood. J is TRBJ2-7 and V is TRBV7-9; D is perhaps TRBD2 (6 bases). The clonotype comes from a man aged 70 or older in good health. CDR3 sequence reads: CASSGTSYEQYF. The CDR3 DNA follows: TGTGCCAGCAGCGGGACTTCCTACGAGCAGTACTTC.